The 9 T cell receptor beta chains below were found in one sample sequenced in a study of blood T cell repertoires in COVID-19. Assay: immunoSEQ multiplex PCR; the TCRdb copy retains only in-frame clones and omits some. Of about 230,000 clones listed, approximately 84% are singletons. Material for sequencing was peripheral blood. The receptor source for this set is a man between 35 and 55 years old with acute or convalescent COVID-19.

V gene TRBV6-6 combines with J gene TRBJ2-2, with D tentatively TRBD2 (7 bases). The V end lost 10 bases, the J end lost 4 bases, and 19 bases lay between the germline ends. This CDR3 spans 15 amino acids. Germline-derived CDR1 and CDR2 are MNHNY and SVGAGI (reference sequence). The CDR3 sequence is CATKGGAPTTGELFF. The CDR3, as DNA: TGTGCCACCAAGGGGGGGGCCCCGACCACCGGGGAGCTGTTTTTT.

The chain uses TRBV9 and TRBJ2-3, with TRBD2 identical over 14 bases. Germline lookup yields CDR1 SGDLS and CDR2 YYNGEE. This CDR3 has 16 residues. With 4 bases clipped from V and 3 bases from J, the junction kept 4 bases outside the gene matches. The CDR3 loop is CASSQTSGGETDTQYF. The CDR3 DNA is TGTGCCAGCAGCCAGACTAGCGGGGGGGAAACAGATACGCAGTATTTT.

This clone was found once. The chain links TRBV2 to TRBJ1-2; TRBD1 aligns across 8 bases. This CDR3 contains 14 residues. From germline, CDR1 is SNHLY and CDR2 FYNNEI. J lost 5 bases, V lost 9 bases, and 11 bases had no gene match. In DNA form, the CDR3 reads TGTGCCAGTTCCTTGGACAGGGTGGGTTATGGCTACACCTTC. This codes for CASSLDRVGYGYTF.

The chain has TRBV2 and TRBJ1-5; unclear D gene. CDR3 length: 15 amino acids. V was trimmed by 1 base and J by 7 bases, leaving 14 bases between them. Germline V gives CDR1 SNHLY, CDR2 FYNNEI. DNA for the CDR3: TGTGCCAGCAGTGAAGGTAGAGGGATTGGCCAGCCCCAGCATTTT. The encoded protein is CASSEGRGIGQPQHF.

The CDR3 is CASVGDRPPGECRPQHF. The CDR3 DNA reads as TGTGCCAGCGTCGGGGACAGGCCGCCCGGGGAGTGCAGGCCCCAGCATTTT. This chain links TRBV21-1 with TRBJ1-5; TRBD1 was called by the table and not checked on the DNA. TRBV21-1 is noted as a pseudogene. This CDR3 has 17 amino acids.

The CDR3 DNA sequence: TGTGCCAGCAGTTCCCCCGCGGTAGAAGATACGCAGTATTTT. It codes for CASSSPAVEDTQYF. J is TRBJ2-3 and V is TRBV6-6; no reliable D call. Germline values: CDR1 MNHNY, CDR2 SVGAGI (reference sequence). The CDR3 contains 14 residues. Trimming took 4 bases from V and 5 from J, leaving 13 bases between them.

The V and J genes are TRBV5-6 and TRBJ2-1; weak D call: TRBD2 (5 bases). Germline CDR1 is SGHDT and CDR2 is YYEEEE. The V gene lost 4 bases and the J gene lost 7 bases, with 9 bases spanning the gap. The CDR3 covers 12 residues. The CDR3 loop is CASSTTGNEQFF. Here the CDR3 DNA reads TGTGCCAGCAGCACCACGGGGAATGAGCAGTTCTTC. The entire variable domain, with the rest obtained from reference TRBV5-6 and TRBJ2-1, is as follows: DAGVTQSPTHLIKTRGQQVTLRCSPKSGHDTVSWYQQALGQGPQFIFQYYEEEERQRGNFPDRFSGHQFPNYSSELNVNALLLGDSALYLCASSTTGNEQFFGPGTRLTVL.

This clone appeared once. The chain uses TRBV7-9 and TRBJ1-5; 8 nucleotides agree with TRBD1. Germline trimming cut 1 base from V and 0 bases from J; bases unmatched to any gene: 5. This CDR3 spans 17 amino acids. In germline, CDR1 is SEHNR, CDR2 FQNEAQ (reference sequence). CDR3 bases: TGTGCCAGCAGCTTAGGGACAGGGTTTAGTAGCAATCAGCCCCAGCATTTT. Translated, it gives CASSLGTGFSSNQPQHF.

The chain uses TRBV7-9 and TRBJ2-2; D possibly corresponds to TRBD1 (6 bases). Germline CDR1 SEHNR, CDR2 FQNEAQ (reference sequence). The CDR3 is made up of 16 amino acids. V lost 6 bases and J 3 bases, leaving 17 bases between the germline ends. The CDR3 reads CASSFLGTHHTGELFF. The CDR3 bases are TGTGCCAGCAGTTTTCTCGGGACACATCACACCGGGGAGCTGTTTTTT.